This TCR beta chain was sequenced during a study of neoadjuvant nivolumab and ipilimumab in lung cancer. Only a few counts were recorded for this clone. The antigen is unknown. CDR3 length: 14 residues. With 6 bases clipped from V and 7 bases from J, the junction kept 5 bases outside the gene matches. Germline CDR1 reads LNHDA; CDR2 reads SQIVND (reference sequence). Study outcomes and limitations: Only two of four nivolumab-treated tumors gained richness and clonality by surgery. Resected-tumor TCR richness correlated positively with pretherapy blood richness.

TCRdb keeps only in-frame clones here, not all; method: immunoSEQ multiplex PCR. The sample includes some 43,000 clones, around 89% of them seen just once. The chain has TRBV19 and TRBJ2-2, with TRBD2 identical over 10 bases. The sequencing here drew on blood, taken before neoadjuvant nivolumab, alone or with ipilimumab. This TCR came from an adult with non-small cell lung cancer. Some clones in this sample may be carry-over from other donors' samples. The CDR3 DNA reads as TGTGCCAGTAGGGAGCGGGAGGGCCTCGGGGAGCTGTTTTTT. Encoded protein: CASREREGLGELFF.